The sequence of this T cell receptor (beta chain) was determined in a study of cytomegalovirus exposure and HLA in healthy donors. The CDR3 contains 13 residues. The V and J ends lost 0 bases and 5 bases respectively, with 10 bases between them. CDR1 GTSNPN and CDR2 SVGIG come from the germline V gene (reference sequence). Study outcomes and limitations: Reportedly, TCR beta sequences accurately predicted HLA-A and HLA-B alleles in most subjects. Whilst most TCR sequences proved rare, a subset of public TCRs occurred across many donors. There were under 200 TCR beta chains listed as cytomegalovirus-associated.

With regard to this clone: Its antigen is undetermined.

PCR used 60 Vbeta primers and 13 Jbeta primers. Sequencing was performed with immunoSEQ multiplex PCR; in TCRdb, only in-frame clones are kept and a portion is missing. The sample totals approximately 170,000 clones; its top ten clones hold approximately 0.82%. The study sampled nominally healthy donors, though unrecorded immune exposures were likely. J is TRBJ2-5 and V is TRBV30; TRBD2 might be the D (6 bases). What was sequenced was PBMCs. This clonotype was obtained from a woman under 30 in good health and CMV-seropositive. For the CDR3, the DNA is TGTGCCTGGAGTGTACCGGGGAGGGAGACCCAGTACTTC. Protein sequence: CAWSVPGRETQYF.